A single sample gave rise to the 18 T cell receptor beta chains below, sequenced in a study of T-cell memory formation after mild COVID-19. TCRdb re-derived calls from the 5' RACE reads in MiXCR, one entry per CDR3 protein. The table records under 250,000 distinct CDR3 sequences, about 27% of them present only once. Source material: PBMCs or a T cell subset sorted from them (not recorded which). The receptor source for this set is an adult woman who had mild COVID-19 (a few samples of this study predate the infection). Cell type and time point are not known.

Only a few counts were recorded for this clonotype. DNA of the CDR3: TGTGCCAGCAGTTCAGGGGTTTACTCCTATAATTCACCCCTCCACTTT. It is translated as CASSSGVYSYNSPLHF. The chain combines TRBV12-3 or TRBV12-4 with TRBJ1-6; possibly TRBD1 for D (6 bases). Trimming took 4 bases from V and 0 from J, leaving 10 bases between them. The CDR3 length is 16 residues.

This chain links TRBV5-1 with TRBJ2-5; D unresolved. Trimming shortened V by 5 bases and J by 2 bases, and 7 bases separated the two germline ends. Germline values: CDR1 SGHRS, CDR2 YFSETQ. The CDR3 is 12 residues long. The CDR3 is CASRAAQETQYF. Here the CDR3 DNA reads TGCGCCAGCAGGGCAGCACAAGAGACCCAGTACTTC.

This clonotype was observed many times. V usage is TRBV7-2 and J usage is TRBJ2-1, with TRBD2 matching 8 bases. The CDR3 is made up of 15 amino acids. The germline V gene has CDR1 SGHTA and CDR2 FQGNSA. V dropped 3 bases and J dropped 4; count of bases not matched to a gene: 5. The CDR3 region is CASSFGGGGYNEQFF. The CDR3, as DNA: TGTGCCAGCAGCTTTGGTGGCGGGGGGTACAATGAGCAGTTCTTC. Full variable domain (remainder filled in from reference TRBV7-2 and TRBJ2-1): GAGVSQSPSNKVTEKGKDVELRCDPISGHTALYWYRQSLGQGLEFLIYFQGNSAPDKSGLPSDRFSAERTGGSVSTLTIQRTQQEDSAVYLCASSFGGGGYNEQFFGPGTRLTVL.

This chain connects TRBV7-8 to TRBJ2-3; no firm D call. This CDR3 contains 16 residues. CDR1 and CDR2 from the germline V gene are SGHVS and FQNEAQ. V shed 1 base and J shed 9 bases, with 20 bases lying between them. In nucleotides, the CDR3 is TGTGCCAGCAGCTTAGGACCTAGGCCCCTGATCAGAACGCAGTATTTT. Residues: CASSLGPRPLIRTQYF.

This chain links TRBV5-1 with TRBJ2-7; D is possibly TRBD1 (6 bases). The CDR3 spans 13 residues. V lost 8 bases to trimming and J lost 2 bases, with 14 bases between them. CDR1 SGHRS and CDR2 YFSETQ come from the germline V gene. CDR3 sequence (DNA): TGCGCCAGAAGCAGCACAGGGCCCTACGAGCAGTACTTC. Protein: CARSSTGPYEQYF. The variable domain in full, completed from reference TRBV5-1 and TRBJ2-7, reads KAGVTQTPRYLIKTRGQQVTLSCSPISGHRSVSWYQQTPGQGLQFLFEYFSETQRNKGNFPGRFSGRQFSNSRSEMNVSTLELGDSALYLCARSSTGPYEQYFGPGTRLTVT.

The rearrangement links TRBV9 to TRBJ2-1, with 13 bases that match TRBD2. Trimming removed 3 bases from V and 8 bases from J; junction bases left unmatched: 8. CDR1 is SGDLS and CDR2 is YYNGEE in the germline V gene. CDR3 length equals 16 residues. In DNA form, the CDR3 reads TGTGCCAGCAGCGCCGGGGGACTAGCGGGAACGTATGAGCAGTTCTTC. Translated: CASSAGGLAGTYEQFF.

The genes are TRBV20-1 and TRBJ2-3, with 8 positions matching TRBD1. V dropped 2 bases and J dropped 0; count of bases not matched to a gene: 16. This CDR3 is built from 19 residues. In germline, CDR1 is DFQATT, CDR2 SNEGSKA (reference sequence). For the CDR3, the DNA is TGCAGTGCTAGATTTTCAGGGGGCGGAAGGTTGTTAAGCACAGATACGCAGTATTTT. It encodes CSARFSGGGRLLSTDTQYF.

The chain recombines TRBV9 with TRBJ2-1, with D possibly TRBD2 on 6 matching bases. The V end lost 3 bases, the J end lost 8 bases, and 9 bases lay between the germline ends. This CDR3 is built from 12 residues. From germline, CDR1 is SGDLS and CDR2 YYNGEE. This CDR3 is CASSGRVDEQFF. The CDR3, as DNA: TGTGCCAGCAGCGGGAGGGTGGATGAGCAGTTCTTC.

The chain links TRBV5-1 to TRBJ2-3; possible D gene TRBD2, 5 bases. The CDR3 runs 14 residues. V was pared by 1 base and J by 1 base, with 7 bases between. Germline CDR1 SGHRS, CDR2 YFSETQ. CDR3 sequence: CASSLWRGTDTQYF. For the CDR3, the DNA is TGCGCCAGCAGCTTGTGGCGGGGCACAGATACGCAGTATTTT.

The V call is TRBV5-5, the J call TRBJ1-3, with D uncertain. V lost 0 bases and J 0 bases, leaving 10 bases between the germline ends. The V gene's germline CDR1 is SGHKS and CDR2 YYEKEE (reference sequence). The CDR3 totals 16 residues. The CDR3 DNA reads as TGTGCCAGCAGCTTGGATATAGGAGCCTCTGGAAACACCATATATTTT. Its protein is CASSLDIGASGNTIYF.

The chain recombines TRBV6-2 or TRBV6-3 with TRBJ2-1; 8 nucleotides line up with TRBD2. J lost 8 bases, V lost 7 bases, and 13 bases had no gene match. The germline CDR1 and CDR2 sequences are MNHEY and SVGEGT. The CDR3 has 15 amino acids. CDR3 in DNA: TGTGCCAGCACACGCGGGACGGGAGGGCATCATGAGCAGTTCTTC. This encodes CASTRGTGGHHEQFF.

This clonotype has a handful of counts. The rearrangement uses TRBV7-8 and TRBJ2-7; D possibly matches TRBD1 or TRBD2 (6 bases each). This CDR3 contains 12 residues. Trimming took 5 bases from V and 9 from J, leaving 14 bases between them. The germline V gene encodes CDR1 SGHVS and CDR2 FQNEAQ. CDR3 nucleotides: TGTGCCAGCAGCCGAGGGGGGTCGTGGCAGTACTTC. This sequence encodes CASSRGGSWQYF.

This clonotype occurred many times. The chain has TRBV12-3 or TRBV12-4 and TRBJ2-2; D gene uncertain. This CDR3 has 11 residues. The V and J ends lost 3 bases and 6 bases respectively, with 2 bases between them. The CDR3 DNA sequence: TGTGCCAGCAGTTTCCCCGGGGAGCTGTTTTTT. Translated: CASSFPGELFF.

The V and J genes are TRBV20-1 and TRBJ2-1, with 13 bases that match TRBD2. Losses at the gene ends were 1 base for V and 9 bases for J; bases not matched to a gene: 12. CDR1 and CDR2 (germline): DFQATT, SNEGSKA (reference sequence). This CDR3 is built from 17 residues. CDR3: CSARAGTSGRASREQFF. The DNA for the CDR3 is TGCAGTGCTAGAGCGGGAACTAGCGGGAGGGCCAGTCGTGAGCAGTTCTTC.

The chain combines TRBV10-3 with TRBJ1-5; D may be TRBD1 (6 bases). This CDR3 contains 12 residues. With 8 bases removed from V and 4 bases from J, the gap between germline ends came to 9 bases. Germline assignment: CDR1 ENHRY and CDR2 SYGVKD. The CDR3 region has the DNA TGTGCCATCGGACAGAAAAATCAGCCCCAGCATTTT. This sequence encodes CAIGQKNQPQHF.

This chain links TRBV12-5 with TRBJ2-5, with D perhaps matching TRBD2 (7 bases). This CDR3 comprises 16 residues. V lost 0 bases and J 7 bases, leaving 18 bases between the germline ends. CDR1 is LGHNT and CDR2 is FRNRAP in the germline V gene. CDR3 coding DNA: TGTGCTAGTGGTTTGGTCGGCAGGGGAGGGATCGGGACCCAGTACTTC. It codes for CASGLVGRGGIGTQYF.

The rearrangement uses TRBV5-5 and TRBJ1-1, with TRBD1 identical over 8 bases. The CDR3 sequence is 15 residues long. CDR1 SGHKS and CDR2 YYEKEE come from the germline V gene (reference sequence). Losses at the gene ends were 4 bases for V and 5 bases for J; bases not matched to a gene: 10. The CDR3 spells CASSRMTRGQTEAFF. CDR3 coding DNA: TGTGCCAGCAGCCGTATGACCAGGGGGCAGACTGAAGCTTTCTTT.

This chain uses TRBV11-3 with TRBJ2-5; 7 nucleotides agree with TRBD1. CDR1 and CDR2 (germline): SGHNT, YENEEA. V dropped 0 bases and J dropped 5; count of bases not matched to a gene: 6. The CDR3 sequence is 15 residues long. CDR3 sequence (DNA): TGTGCCAGCAGCTTAGAAGACAGGGTTTCGGAGACCCAGTACTTC. Translated, it gives CASSLEDRVSETQYF.